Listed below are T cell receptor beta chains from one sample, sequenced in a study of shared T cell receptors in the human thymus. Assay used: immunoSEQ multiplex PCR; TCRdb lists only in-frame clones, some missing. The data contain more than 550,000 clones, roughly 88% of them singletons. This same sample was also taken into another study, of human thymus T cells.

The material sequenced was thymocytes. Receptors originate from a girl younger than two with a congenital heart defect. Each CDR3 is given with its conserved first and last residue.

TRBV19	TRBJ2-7	CASSIARDRNYEQYF
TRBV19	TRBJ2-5	CASSTRTGSLETQYF
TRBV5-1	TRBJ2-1	CASNPGRGEDYDEQFF
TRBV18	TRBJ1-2	CASSPLAGGVPPSARPPGYTF
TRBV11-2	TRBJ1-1	CASSLDWFWTGRNTEAFF
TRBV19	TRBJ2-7	CASSPGQGDEQYF
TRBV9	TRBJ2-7	CASSPDRLSLSYEQYF
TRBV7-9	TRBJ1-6	CASSFEPGQGCSPLHF
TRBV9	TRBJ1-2	CASSAPTGTGDFNYGYTF
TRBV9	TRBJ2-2	CASSVEDRGFLSPNTGELFF
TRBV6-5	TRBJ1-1	CASSLGGLNTEAFF
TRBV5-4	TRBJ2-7	CASSMWRGEVYEQYF
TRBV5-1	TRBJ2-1	CASSLEEGSSYNEQFF
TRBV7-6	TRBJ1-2	CASSPGGRQPNYGYTF
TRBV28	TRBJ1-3	CASSLGFRGVFSGNTIYF
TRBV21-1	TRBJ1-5	CASSPEGGYDQPQHF
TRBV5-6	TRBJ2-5	CASSTGSQRGGKETQYF
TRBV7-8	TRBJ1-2	CASSVTPRTGLNYGYTF
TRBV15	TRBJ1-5	CATSEGQGIDQPQHF
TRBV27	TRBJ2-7	CASSLSIKGVTYEQYF
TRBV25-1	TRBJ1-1	CASSECRERTEAFF
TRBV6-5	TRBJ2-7	CASSPGRTAQGEQYF
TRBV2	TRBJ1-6	CASRRRQDLSPLHF
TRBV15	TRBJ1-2	CATSRDGKADFSNYGYTF
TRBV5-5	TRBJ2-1	CASSLGGGPYNEQFF
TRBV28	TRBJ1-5	CASSFPNRAFRGSDSNQPQHF
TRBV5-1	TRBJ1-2	CASSLWAPGTGFGYGYTF
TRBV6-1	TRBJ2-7	CASKLDRDTSYEQYF
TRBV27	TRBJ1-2	CASSFKPYEYGYTF
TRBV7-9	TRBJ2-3	CASSTSGTSGGYTDTQYF
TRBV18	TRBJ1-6	CASSPGTGDSWLAPLHF
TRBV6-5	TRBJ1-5	CASSYRRENQPQHF
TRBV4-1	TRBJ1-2	CASSPSRDRGANYGYTF
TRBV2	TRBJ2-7	CASSEPLDRGQLDEQYF
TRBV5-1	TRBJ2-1	CASSLTAGPFVQWFF
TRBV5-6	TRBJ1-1	CASSRGGRENTEAFF
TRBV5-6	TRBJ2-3	CASSLGRAGTGDTQYF
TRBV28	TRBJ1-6	CASSLSISGGPLHF
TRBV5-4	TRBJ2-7	CASSPGQDSYEQYF
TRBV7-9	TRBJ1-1	CASTLVWDGTTNTEAFF
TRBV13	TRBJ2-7	CASSLGPGGNTQSQSSYEQYF
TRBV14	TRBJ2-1	CASSHEKKREQANYNEQFF
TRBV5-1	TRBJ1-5	CASSLAPSDRNYQPQHF
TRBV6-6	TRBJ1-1	CASRSPTGIFAEAFF
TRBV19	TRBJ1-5	CASSVGNQPQHF
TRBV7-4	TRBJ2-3	CASSLRTKRTGTDYTDTQYF
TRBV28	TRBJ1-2	CASTILNRVGYTF